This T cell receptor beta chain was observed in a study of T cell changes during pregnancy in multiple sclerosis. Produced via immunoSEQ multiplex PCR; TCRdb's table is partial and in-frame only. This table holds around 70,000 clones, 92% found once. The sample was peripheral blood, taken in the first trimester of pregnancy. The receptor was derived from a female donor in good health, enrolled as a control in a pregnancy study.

The CDR3 reads CASSFLQGAHPGELFF. CDR3 nucleotide sequence: TGTGCCAGCAGTTTTCTACAGGGGGCGCACCCCGGGGAGCTGTTTTTT. V is TRBV27 and J is TRBJ2-2; 9 bases agree with TRBD1. Germline lookup yields CDR1 MNHEY and CDR2 SMNVEV (reference sequence). Germline trimming cut 3 bases from V and 6 bases from J; bases unmatched to any gene: 8. The CDR3 totals 16 residues.